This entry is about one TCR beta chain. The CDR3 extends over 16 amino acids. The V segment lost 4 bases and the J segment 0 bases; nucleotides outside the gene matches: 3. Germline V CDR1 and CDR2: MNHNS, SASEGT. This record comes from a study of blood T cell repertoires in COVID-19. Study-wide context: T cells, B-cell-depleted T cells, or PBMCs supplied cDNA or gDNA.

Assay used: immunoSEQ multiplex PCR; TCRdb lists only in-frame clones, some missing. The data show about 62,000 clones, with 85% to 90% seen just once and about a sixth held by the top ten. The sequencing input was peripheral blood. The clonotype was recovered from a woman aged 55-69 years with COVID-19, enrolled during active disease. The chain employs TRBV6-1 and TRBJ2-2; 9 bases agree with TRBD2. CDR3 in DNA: TGTGCCAGCAGTGCGACTAGCGGAGCGAACACCGGGGAGCTGTTTTTT. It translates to CASSATSGANTGELFF.